This TCR beta chain was recorded in a study of blood T cell dynamics during melanoma immunotherapy (dated by TCRdb to 2018 to 2021). Looking at the study overall: All patients had metastatic melanoma and were given first-line pembrolizumab or nivolumab plus ipilimumab as standard of care in the United Kingdom. A training cohort was formed from consecutive patients, and a further independent group of patients from the same centre was pooled into an external validation set. To find early correlates of response, peripheral T cell receptor repertoires were profiled in metastatic melanoma patients before and after one cycle of checkpoint inhibitor therapy.

Study-level results and caveats: A bifurcated reorganization of the PBMC repertoire at W3, with increased clonality or increased diversity, was observed in patients who later achieved disease control, unlike in progressors. The study was unable to establish whether the T cell clones driving the repertoire changes were melanoma-specific or instead reflected general immune activation. The relatively small sample size was acknowledged as something that could potentially limit how far the results can be generalized.

Every bulk PBMC sample was loaded with the same fixed amount of around 400 ng of DNA. The immunoSEQ TCRb Assay kit was used according to manufacturer instructions to amplify TCR beta CDR3 sequences from genomic DNA. The KAPA Library Quantification Kit for Illumina platforms was used to quantify pooled libraries by qPCR. Pooled libraries were sequenced on an Illumina NextSeq 500, clustered at roughly 0.55-1.1 pM. As for the original processing: TCR data were analyzed with immunoSEQ ANALYZER and the R LymphoSeq package. A rearrangement efficiency score was calculated as productive divided by the sum of productive and non-productive CDR3 sequences. Clonality was measured with the Gini coefficient and diversity with the Renyi index at alpha=1, compared pairwise between timepoints within each patient. In LymphoSeq, clonal relatedness was computed with an edit distance of 3 and repertoire similarity was computed with the Bhattacharyya coefficient. To classify response, a linear discriminant analysis based on week-3 changes in clonality and diversity was built using the R MASS and caret packages. TCRdb stores this immuneACCESS table with in-frame sequences only. Part of the clones is absent; in the studies checked, under half of the shortfall reflects unresolved V genes, and no reason is known for the rest. The D gene and trimming were derived from the DNA, and the V and J assignments and clone size from that table. A total of 15,000 to 20,000 clones appear in this sample, roughly nine tenths of them only once. The ten largest clones represent around 1.9% of the sample.

The germline ends are 18 bases apart after V is trimmed by 6 bases and J by 7 bases. Spanning cysteine to phenylalanine, the CDR3 consists of 14 amino acids. The read is trimmed to its CDR3 DNA, 42 bases read in frame from base 1. From the germline V gene, CDR1 is ENHRY and CDR2 is SYGVKD. The time point label here, explained by the study, means: pre-treatment baseline. Blood samples were collected before treatment (T0) and at week 3 (W3), after the first cycle of checkpoint blockade. Except for a couple of patients with rapid clinical progression, response was assessed 12 weeks after the first infusion by RECIST 1.1; disease control meant complete response, partial response or stable disease. Patients with prior systemic cancer treatment, concomitant immunosuppressant therapy or synchronous other active malignancies were excluded. Bulk PBMC and plasma cell-free DNA were both sequenced for TCR beta so that circulating cells and T cell turnover could be tracked. PBMC were isolated from blood with Lymphoprep and SepMate tubes, followed by red cell lysis. DNA from PBMC and sorted T cell subsets was extracted with QIAamp DNA Blood Mini kits.

Notes on this clone: Its antigen remains unidentified. Per-nucleotide qualities are absent, and no much larger clonotype sits a single base away.

The receptor's source is a human donor with melanoma. The chain joins TRBV10-3 to TRBJ2-5; the D gene may be TRBD1 or TRBD2, since each aligns over 6 bases. Sequences were derived from blood, sampled from a patient treated with checkpoint blockade. CDR3 sequence: CAIRASDGGGTQYF. The DNA sequence reads TGTGCCATCAGGGCCTCTGATGGAGGGGGGACCCAGTACTTC.